The 22 T cell receptor beta chains presented below share a single source sample, sequenced in a study of T cells in Graves' hyperthyroidism and ophthalmopathy (dated 2019 in TCRdb). The library came from multiplex PCR. These reads were obtained on an Illumina HiSeq 2000. TCR beta CDR3 regions were amplified from RNA transcripts. A first-round RT-PCR of the TCR CDR3 used the HTBI primer set with the Qiagen OneStep RT-PCR kit. Using fastp trimming at Q25 and MiXCR clonotype assembly, TCRdb reanalyzed the public sequencing data and kept in-frame beta chains. Each entry merges the rows of one CDR3 protein and shows their most common DNA and genes. The sample profile shows about 210,000 distinct CDR3 sequences; approximately 17% of them were found once. The top ten clones comprise approximately 50% of the sample. Sample: blood. All receptors come from a man in his forties or fifties with Graves' hyperthyroidism.

This sequence joins TRBV7-6 and TRBJ2-3; D is possibly TRBD1 (5 bases). V was trimmed by 5 bases and J by 0 bases, leaving 12 bases between them. The CDR3 is 15 amino acids. Germline-derived CDR1 and CDR2 are SGHVS and FNYEAQ. For the CDR3, the DNA is TGTGCCAGCAGCAACCGACAGTCTAGCACAGATACGCAGTATTTT. Its translation: CASSNRQSSTDTQYF. Using reference TRBV7-6 and TRBJ2-3 for the parts outside the CDR3, the full variable domain is GAGVSQSPRYKVTKRGQDVALRCDPISGHVSLYWYRQALGQGPEFLTYFNYEAQQDKSGLPNDRFSAERPEGSISTLTIQRTEQRDSAMYRCASSNRQSSTDTQYFGPGTRLTVL.

Many counts were recorded for this clonotype. A read error may account for a junction end that differs from germline. This chain connects TRBV7-7 to TRBJ2-5, with 7 bases fitting TRBD1. The germline V gene has CDR1 SSHAT and CDR2 FNYEAQ (reference sequence). This CDR3 is built from 14 residues. The CDR3 nucleotides read TGTGCTAGCAGCCGAACAGGGGTATTGGAGACCCAGTACTTC. This gives the protein CASSRTGVLETQYF.

This clonotype was picked up a small number of times. The chain recombines TRBV18 with TRBJ2-3, with D perhaps TRBD2 (5 bases). The germline V gene has CDR1 KGHSH and CDR2 LQKENI. V dropped 0 bases and J dropped 2 bases, with 9 bases sitting between them. This CDR3 has 15 residues. CDR3 sequence (DNA): TGTGCCAGCTCACCACCCTCTAGCACCACAGATACGCAGTATTTT. Its protein is CASSPPSSTTDTQYF.

The V call is TRBV3-2, the J call TRBJ2-7; the D call of TRBD2 is as the table states it, not checked on the DNA. TRBV3-2 is deemed a pseudogene. The CDR3 contains 15 residues. CDR3: CASSHGTAGSYEQYF. The CDR3 nucleotides are TGTGCCAGCAGCCATGGGACGGCAGGAAGCTACGAGCAGTACTTC.

This clonotype showed up many times. J is TRBJ1-4 and V is TRBV20-1; 8 positions agree with TRBD1. The V and J ends lost 4 bases and 3 bases, in that order; junction bases with no gene match: 7. CDR1 is DFQATT and CDR2 is SNEGSKA in the germline V gene (reference sequence). The CDR3 is made up of 15 amino acids. CDR3: CSATSGGWANEKLFF. For the CDR3, the DNA is TGCAGTGCTACGTCAGGGGGCTGGGCTAATGAAAAACTGTTTTTT.

This clonotype was counted only a few times. The chain combines TRBV10-3 with TRBJ2-1; perhaps TRBD1 as D (6 bases). The CDR3 totals 14 residues. The germline gives CDR1 ENHRY, CDR2 SYGVKD. With 7 bases removed from V and 0 bases from J, the gap between germline ends came to 10 bases. The CDR3 here is CAITSDSSYNEQFF. CDR3 DNA: TGTGCCATCACCTCGGACAGCTCCTACAATGAGCAGTTCTTC.

In its sample, this clonotype was seen once. This chain joins TRBV3-1 and TRBJ1-1; the D gene is possibly TRBD1 (5 bases). This CDR3 spans 13 amino acids. Germline loops: CDR1 LGHDT, CDR2 YNNKEL (reference sequence). V was cut by 7 bases and J by 4 bases, with 13 bases left in between. The CDR3 DNA is TGTGCCAGCACCCAGGGCTGGGGCACTGAAGCTTTCTTT. Translation gives CASTQGWGTEAFF.

On this clonotype itself: Since a much larger clone is just one base distant, this may be a read error. The chain is built from TRBV2 and TRBJ2-1, with D unresolved. The CDR3 runs 16 residues. Trimming removed 4 bases from V and 5 bases from J, with 18 bases in between. Germline CDR1 reads SNHLY; CDR2 reads FYNNEI. CDR3 coding DNA: TGTGCCAGCAGTGGGCTAGTGGTCACCCTAAACAATGAGCAGTTCTTC. Translated, it gives CASSGLVVTLNNEQFF. Together with reference TRBV2 and TRBJ2-1, the CDR3 gives the full variable domain: EPEVTQTPSHQVTQMGQEVILRCVPISNHLYFYWYRQILGQKVEFLVSFYNNEISEKSEIFDDQFSVERPDGSNFTLKIRSTKLEDSAMYFCASSGLVVTLNNEQFFGPGTRLTVL.

Many counts were recorded for this clonotype. The rearrangement joins TRBV11-1 to TRBJ2-1; a possible D gene is TRBD2 (6 bases). Trimming removed 6 bases from V and 0 bases from J, with 9 bases in between. Germline V gives CDR1 SGHAT, CDR2 FQDESV (reference sequence). This CDR3 spans 14 amino acids. In DNA form, the CDR3 reads TGTGCCAGCAGGGGACTGCCCTCCTACAATGAGCAGTTCTTC. Amino acid sequence: CASRGLPSYNEQFF.

In this sample, this clonotype turned up many times. CDR3 bases: TGTGCCAGCAGTGTCTACACTAGCGGGAGGGGGGCCGGGGAGCTGTTTTTT. Amino acid sequence: CASSVYTSGRGAGELFF. The chain carries TRBV12-3 or TRBV12-4 and TRBJ2-2, with 13 bases fitting TRBD2. V gave up 5 bases and J gave up 6 bases; unmatched junction bases: 9. The CDR3 extends over 17 amino acids.

This clonotype was recorded a few times. V gene TRBV5-1 combines with J gene TRBJ2-2, with D maybe TRBD1 (5 bases). The V gene's germline CDR1 is SGHRS and CDR2 YFSETQ. V was shortened by 0 bases and J by 1 base, with 10 bases between the two germline ends. The CDR3 totals 16 residues. The CDR3 bases are TGCGCCAGCAGCTTGGTCTCAGGACAGAACACCGGGGAGCTGTTTTTT. It translates to CASSLVSGQNTGELFF.

This chain uses TRBV29-1 with TRBJ2-2, with D possibly being TRBD1 (6 bases). The CDR3 sequence is 14 residues long. The germline gives CDR1 SQVTM, CDR2 ANQGSEA. Trimming took off 7 bases at V and 0 bases at J, with 12 bases between the two ends. The CDR3 reads CSARDNANTGELFF. The DNA for the CDR3 is TGCAGCGCTAGGGACAACGCGAACACCGGGGAGCTGTTTTTT.

This clonotype was detected many times. The genes are TRBV5-1 and TRBJ2-1; 9 bases are shared with TRBD2. V trimming: 5 bases; J trimming: 4 bases; junction bases outside the gene matches: 4. Germline V lookup: CDR1 SGHRS, CDR2 YFSETQ. The CDR3 totals 14 residues. The CDR3 region is CASRTSGTYNEQFF. CDR3 nucleotide sequence: TGCGCCAGCAGGACTAGCGGTACATACAATGAGCAGTTCTTC. The full variable domain, completed using reference TRBV5-1 and TRBJ2-1, is KAGVTQTPRYLIKTRGQQVTLSCSPISGHRSVSWYQQTPGQGLQFLFEYFSETQRNKGNFPGRFSGRQFSNSRSEMNVSTLELGDSALYLCASRTSGTYNEQFFGPGTRLTVL.

Only a few counts were recorded for this clonotype. The V gene is TRBV27, the J gene TRBJ1-4; D is possibly TRBD1 (5 bases). This CDR3 contains 14 residues. The germline V and J ends were trimmed by 5 bases and 5 bases, with 12 bases remaining between them. Germline values: CDR1 MNHEY, CDR2 SMNVEV (reference sequence). CDR3 nucleotide sequence: TGTGCCAGCAGTCGGGGCGGGTCGAATGAAAAACTGTTTTTT. Translation gives CASSRGGSNEKLFF.

The V gene is TRBV2, the J gene TRBJ2-5; TRBD2 might be the D (5 bases). The CDR3 spans 12 residues. CDR1 and CDR2 (germline): SNHLY, FYNNEI. V was cut by 7 bases and J by 4 bases, with 10 bases left in between. This CDR3 reads CASMRVRETQYF. In DNA, the CDR3 is TGTGCCAGCATGAGGGTTAGAGAGACCCAGTACTTC.

This clonotype has only a few counts. V usage is TRBV20-1 and J usage is TRBJ1-1, with D tentatively TRBD1 (5 bases). Germline V CDR1 and CDR2: DFQATT, SNEGSKA (reference sequence). Trimming removed 5 bases at V and 0 bases at J, with 10 bases between. CDR3 size: 13 residues. This chain's CDR3 is CSAQPDMNTEAFF. In nucleotides, the CDR3 is TGCAGTGCTCAGCCGGACATGAACACTGAAGCTTTCTTT.

The chain is built from TRBV12-3 or TRBV12-4 and TRBJ2-7, with 9 bases fitting TRBD1. V was clipped by 6 bases and J by 5 bases; unmatched bases: 8. The CDR3 contains 14 residues. The CDR3 here is CASRPGQGTDEQYF. CDR3 nucleotide sequence: TGTGCCAGCAGGCCTGGACAGGGGACCGACGAGCAGTACTTC.

The chain employs TRBV7-2 and TRBJ2-2; TRBD1 aligns across 8 bases. Losses at the gene ends were 7 bases for V and 3 bases for J; bases not matched to a gene: 16. The CDR3 is made up of 18 amino acids. CDR1 and CDR2 from the germline V gene are SGHTA and FQGNSA. CDR3 nucleotides: TGTGCCAGCATCCCGGACAGGGTCCACCTCCTTTACACCGGGGAGCTGTTTTTT. Amino acid sequence: CASIPDRVHLLYTGELFF.

This clonotype appeared a few times. J is TRBJ1-5 and V is TRBV6-1, with D maybe TRBD1 (6 bases). V gave up 5 bases and J gave up 3 bases, with 23 bases separating them. Per germline, CDR1 MNHNS and CDR2 SASEGT. This CDR3 is built from 18 residues. CDR3 region: CASSSPLRGRYHNQPQHF. CDR3 bases: TGTGCCAGCAGTTCACCCCTCAGGGGAAGGTACCACAATCAGCCCCAGCATTTT.

This clonotype was detected ten times or more. This rearrangement joins TRBV7-3 to TRBJ2-3; TRBD1 is a possible D gene (5 bases). V dropped 5 bases and J dropped 6 bases, with 12 bases sitting between them. The CDR3 length is 13 residues. CDR1 SGHTA and CDR2 FQGTGA come from the germline V gene. The CDR3 protein is CASSPYSGDTQYF. CDR3 nucleotides: TGTGCCAGCAGCCCCTACTCAGGGGATACGCAGTATTTT.

The chain employs TRBV7-2 and TRBJ2-3; 13 nucleotides match TRBD2. This CDR3 comprises 18 residues. Germline CDR1 reads SGHTA; CDR2 reads FQGNSA. The V and J ends lost 0 bases and 7 bases, in that order; junction bases with no gene match: 10. The CDR3 DNA follows: TGTGCCAGCAGCTTAGCGCTTGGGACTAGCGGGACCCCGCATACGCAGTATTTT. Encoded protein: CASSLALGTSGTPHTQYF.

The table lists this clonotype with a few counts. V is TRBV6-1 and J is TRBJ2-1; D could derive from TRBD1 or TRBD2 (5 bases each). The CDR3 is 17 residues long. Germline assignment: CDR1 MNHNS and CDR2 SASEGT. V lost 2 bases to trimming and J lost 0 bases, with 14 bases between them. CDR3 residues: CASSERGAASSYNEQFF. The CDR3 DNA sequence: TGTGCCAGCAGTGAAAGGGGAGCGGCCAGCTCCTACAATGAGCAGTTCTTC.